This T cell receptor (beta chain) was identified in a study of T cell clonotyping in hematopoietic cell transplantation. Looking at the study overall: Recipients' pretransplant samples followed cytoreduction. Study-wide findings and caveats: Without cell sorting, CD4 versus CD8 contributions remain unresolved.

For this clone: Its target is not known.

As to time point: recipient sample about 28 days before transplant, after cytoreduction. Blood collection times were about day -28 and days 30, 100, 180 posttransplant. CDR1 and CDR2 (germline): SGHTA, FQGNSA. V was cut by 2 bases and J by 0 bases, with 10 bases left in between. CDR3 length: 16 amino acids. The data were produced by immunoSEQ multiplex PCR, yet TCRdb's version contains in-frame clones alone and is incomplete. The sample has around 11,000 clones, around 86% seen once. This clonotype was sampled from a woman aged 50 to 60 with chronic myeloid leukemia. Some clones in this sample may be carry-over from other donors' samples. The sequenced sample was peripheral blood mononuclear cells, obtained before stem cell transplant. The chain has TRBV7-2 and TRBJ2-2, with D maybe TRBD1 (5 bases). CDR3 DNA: TGTGCCAGCAGCTTAAAGGGGCGGACGAACACCGGGGAGCTGTTTTTT. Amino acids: CASSLKGRTNTGELFF.